The 20 T cell receptor beta chains in this list originate from one sample, sequenced in a study of follicular helper T cells after annual influenza vaccination. Only in-frame clones appear in the TCRdb table, and some are missing; sequencing was by immunoSEQ multiplex PCR. This sample carries under 8,500 clones, approximately 85% of them seen once, and the ten largest clones take roughly 0.78%. Sample time point: 2015-2016 season, pre-vaccination. The sequences come from CXCR5- memory CD4+ T cells sorted from blood, collected on the day of influenza vaccination. All receptors come from an adult who received the influenza vaccine.

The CDR3 nucleotides are TGTGCCACCCAGGGGCGGGGTGCCCAAGAGACCCAGTACTTC. As protein: CATQGRGAQETQYF. The chain carries TRBV2 and TRBJ2-5, with D perhaps TRBD1 or TRBD2 (6 bases each). CDR3 length equals 14 residues. Germline CDR1 SNHLY, CDR2 FYNNEI. V dropped 10 bases and J dropped 1 base, with 16 bases sitting between them.

V usage is TRBV18 and J usage is TRBJ1-1, with D perhaps matching TRBD1 (5 bases). The CDR3 sequence is 15 residues long. V was shortened by 6 bases and J by 3 bases, with 17 bases between the two germline ends. CDR1 and CDR2 (germline): KGHSH, LQKENI. The CDR3 here is CASSERQPRDTEAFF. Written as DNA, the CDR3 is TGTGCCAGCTCGGAAAGACAGCCCCGAGACACTGAAGCTTTCTTT.

V usage is TRBV2 and J usage is TRBJ1-5; no firm D call. The V gene lost 4 bases and the J gene lost 7 bases, with 11 bases spanning the gap. The germline gives CDR1 SNHLY, CDR2 FYNNEI. The CDR3 is made up of 13 amino acids. In DNA, the CDR3 is TGTGCCAGCAGTGTGAACTCGGAGCAGCCCCAGCATTTT. Translation: CASSVNSEQPQHF.

The chain recombines TRBV9 with TRBJ2-3; 10 bases are shared with TRBD2. The V and J ends lost 4 bases and 2 bases, in that order; junction bases with no gene match: 4. The CDR3 contains 15 residues. CDR1 is SGDLS, CDR2 YYNGEE, per germline. CDR3 in amino acids: CASSPTSGVTDTQYF. In DNA form, the CDR3 reads TGTGCCAGCAGCCCCACTAGCGGGGTCACAGATACGCAGTATTTT.

The chain couples TRBV7-2 to TRBJ1-3; the D is unclear. Germline assignment: CDR1 SGHTA and CDR2 FQGNSA. Trimming cost V 5 bases and J 0 bases, with 8 bases left between them. The CDR3 is 14 residues long. For the CDR3, the DNA is TGTGCCAGCAGCACGAGGAACTCTGGAAACACCATATATTTT. It is translated as CASSTRNSGNTIYF.

This chain uses TRBV18 with TRBJ1-4; no firm D call. CDR1 KGHSH and CDR2 LQKENI come from the germline V gene. This CDR3 contains 13 residues. V was pared by 5 bases and J by 4 bases, with 8 bases between. This CDR3 is CASSVGSNEKLFF. CDR3 bases: TGTGCCAGCTCAGTCGGCAGTAATGAAAAACTGTTTTTT.

This chain uses TRBV9 with TRBJ1-1, with TRBD1 matching 7 bases. The V and J ends lost 3 bases and 4 bases, in that order; junction bases with no gene match: 0. Germline CDR1 and CDR2: SGDLS and YYNGEE. This CDR3 has 12 amino acids. CDR3 protein: CASSAGGTEAFF. For the CDR3, the DNA is TGTGCCAGCAGCGCAGGGGGCACTGAAGCTTTCTTT.

The chain couples TRBV11-2 to TRBJ1-6; D not resolved. The V end lost 3 bases, the J end lost 5 bases, and 11 bases lay between the germline ends. The germline V gene encodes CDR1 SGHAT and CDR2 FQNNGV. The CDR3 runs to 15 residues. The CDR3 is CASSFSYSNNSPLHF. In DNA form, the CDR3 reads TGTGCCAGCAGCTTTTCCTACAGTAATAATTCACCCCTCCACTTT.

The chain joins TRBV15 to TRBJ1-3; D gene unclear. Trimming took off 0 bases at V and 1 base at J, with 10 bases between the two ends. This CDR3 contains 16 residues. The germline V gene encodes CDR1 LNHNV and CDR2 YYDKDF (reference sequence). The CDR3 nucleotides are TGTGCCACCAGCAGAGATCTGGGCAGATCTGGAAACACCATATATTTT. It is translated as CATSRDLGRSGNTIYF.

The rearrangement uses TRBV7-9 and TRBJ2-5; D is unclear. Germline V CDR1 and CDR2: SEHNR, FQNEAQ (reference sequence). The CDR3 covers 12 residues. Trimming removed 4 bases at V and 4 bases at J, with 7 bases between. CDR3 amino acids: CASSYDGETQYF. The CDR3 DNA reads TGTGCCAGCAGCTACGACGGAGAGACCCAGTACTTC.

The rearrangement uses TRBV7-2 and TRBJ2-2; D is perhaps TRBD1 or TRBD2 (6 bases each). The germline gives CDR1 SGHTA, CDR2 FQGNSA. V was cut by 4 bases and J by 7 bases, with 22 bases left in between. The CDR3 contains 17 residues. CDR3 sequence: CASSSLGLVGGGGELFF. In DNA, the CDR3 is TGTGCCAGCAGCTCACTCGGGCTTGTGGGGGGCGGCGGGGAGCTGTTTTTT. The whole variable domain, filled in from reference TRBV7-2 and TRBJ2-2, reads GAGVSQSPSNKVTEKGKDVELRCDPISGHTALYWYRQSLGQGLEFLIYFQGNSAPDKSGLPSDRFSAERTGGSVSTLTIQRTQQEDSAVYLCASSSLGLVGGGGELFFGEGSRLTVL.

This clone was detected a few times. This sequence joins TRBV6-6 and TRBJ2-7, with D possibly TRBD1 on 6 matching bases. CDR1 and CDR2 from the germline V gene are MNHNY and SVGAGI (reference sequence). V lost 5 bases and J lost 0, with 11 bases in between. The CDR3 spans 14 residues. This CDR3 is CASSPRDNSYEQYF. CDR3 coding DNA: TGTGCCAGCAGTCCTCGGGACAACTCCTACGAGCAGTACTTC.

The chain uses TRBV5-6 and TRBJ1-4; 7 nucleotides match TRBD1. In germline, CDR1 is SGHDT, CDR2 YYEEEE. The length of the CDR3 is 18 residues. V lost 3 bases, J lost 5 bases, and 16 bases stayed unmatched. The DNA for the CDR3 is TGTGCCAGCAGCTCGTCCGGGACAGATCACTTCAACAATGAAAAACTGTTTTTT. This codes for CASSSSGTDHFNNEKLFF.

In its sample, this clone was seen a few times. The J gene is TRBJ2-2, the V gene TRBV4-3; tentatively, D is TRBD1 (5 bases). Germline V gives CDR1 LGHNA, CDR2 YSLEER. The CDR3 is made up of 17 amino acids. The V end lost 1 base, the J end lost 0 bases, and 12 bases lay between the germline ends. The CDR3 coding sequence is TGCGCCAGCAGCCAAGTGGGTAGGGGCACGAACACCGGGGAGCTGTTTTTT. This translates into CASSQVGRGTNTGELFF.

The table lists this clone with a count of one. The chain combines TRBV21-1 with TRBJ1-5. TRBV21-1 is a listed pseudogene. The CDR3 has 16 residues. CDR3 in DNA: TGTGCCAGCAGCAACCTCCCAAGGGGGGCTTATCAGCCCCAGCATTTT. As protein: CASSNLPRGAYQPQHF.

This clone is a singleton in its sample. CDR3 protein: CASKSVGRGGVTQYF. The CDR3 DNA is TGTGCCAGCAAGTCCGTCGGGCGGGGGGGTGTTACGCAGTATTTT. The chain joins TRBV6-5 to TRBJ2-3; 9 bases agree with TRBD2. The V gene end was trimmed by 7 bases and the J gene end by 8 bases; junction bases not matched to a gene: 13. Germline V gives CDR1 MNHEY, CDR2 SVGAGI. This CDR3 spans 15 amino acids.

The gene calls are TRBV4-2 and TRBJ1-3; TRBD1 is a possible D gene (6 bases). The CDR3 consists of 15 residues. Trimming took 0 bases from V and 0 from J, leaving 6 bases between them. Germline-derived CDR1 and CDR2 are LGHNA and YNFKEQ. The CDR3 nucleotides are TGTGCCAGCAGCCAAGACAGGGGCTCTGGAAACACCATATATTTT. It codes for CASSQDRGSGNTIYF.

The J gene is TRBJ2-7, the V gene TRBV7-8, with 8 bases identical to TRBD1. The CDR3 is made up of 13 amino acids. The germline CDR1 and CDR2 sequences are SGHVS and FQNEAQ. Unmatched junction bases numbered 3, after V lost 5 bases and J lost 3 bases. CDR3 bases: TGTGCCAGCAGCGTGGACAGGGTCTACGAGCAGTACTTC. It is translated as CASSVDRVYEQYF.

The chain has TRBV7-9 and TRBJ2-1, with D possibly being TRBD2 (5 bases). This CDR3 contains 19 residues. Germline lookup yields CDR1 SEHNR and CDR2 FQNEAQ (reference sequence). V gave up 1 base and J gave up 7 bases, with 26 bases separating them. The DNA for the CDR3 is TGTGCCAGCAGCTTAGTGGGCCAAATCCAGGCCCCGGGGTGGAATGAGCAGTTCTTC. Translating gives CASSLVGQIQAPGWNEQFF.

The chain carries TRBV15 and TRBJ1-2, with D unresolved. V shed 5 bases and J shed 0 bases, with 7 bases lying between them. The germline gives CDR1 LNHNV, CDR2 YYDKDF (reference sequence). The length of the CDR3 is 13 residues. The CDR3 protein is CATSLRTNYGYTF. The CDR3 DNA reads as TGTGCCACCAGCCTCCGAACTAACTATGGCTACACCTTC.